These 30 T cell receptor beta chains share one sample of origin, sequenced in a study of blood T cell repertoires in COVID-19. Clones were read by immunoSEQ multiplex PCR, and TCRdb kept only the in-frame ones, dropping some. In the table there are some 200,000 clones, approximately 80% of which are singletons. Sequenced: peripheral blood. These TCRs come from a man aged 55 to 70 with COVID-19, enrolled during active disease.

The gene calls are TRBV27 and TRBJ2-1; 9 bases line up with TRBD2. The length of the CDR3 is 15 residues. With V trimmed by 8 bases and J by 2 bases, 7 bases remained unmatched. Per germline, CDR1 MNHEY and CDR2 SMNVEV (reference sequence). The CDR3 spells CASSLSGSPYNEQFF. Written as DNA, the CDR3 is TGTGCCAGCTCCCTTAGCGGGAGCCCCTACAATGAGCAGTTCTTC.

This chain connects TRBV4-3 to TRBJ2-7; no definite D call. This CDR3 spans 15 amino acids. Germline lookup yields CDR1 LGHNA and CDR2 YSLEER. The V and J ends lost 1 base and 2 bases respectively, with 12 bases between them. This CDR3 reads CASSQAGSGAYEQYF. CDR3 DNA sequence: TGCGCCAGCAGCCAAGCTGGGTCCGGAGCCTACGAGCAGTACTTC.

The rearrangement joins TRBV19 to TRBJ1-6; 9 nucleotides match TRBD1. V gave up 6 bases and J gave up 5 bases; unmatched junction bases: 8. Germline assignment: CDR1 LNHDA and CDR2 SQIVND (reference sequence). CDR3 size: 16 residues. For the CDR3, the DNA is TGTGCCAGTAGCTCTCATACAGGGGGCAATAATTCACCCCTCCACTTT. Its translation: CASSSHTGGNNSPLHF. Full variable domain (rest looked up from reference TRBV19 and TRBJ1-6): DGGITQSPKYLFRKEGQNVTLSCEQNLNHDAMYWYRQDPGQGLRLIYYSQIVNDFQKGDIAEGYSVSREKKESFPLTVTSAQKNPTAFYLCASSSHTGGNNSPLHFGNGTRLTVT.

This clone has just one count. The rearrangement joins TRBV6-1 to TRBJ2-1; D unclear. Germline V gene sequence: CDR1 MNHNS, CDR2 SASEGT. Trimming removed 1 base from V and 7 bases from J, with 11 bases in between. The CDR3 extends over 14 amino acids. The CDR3 is CASSEVMAVNEQFF. CDR3 coding DNA: TGTGCCAGCAGTGAAGTGATGGCGGTGAATGAGCAGTTCTTC.

The rearrangement links TRBV4-3 to TRBJ2-2; D unresolved. The V and J ends lost 4 bases and 2 bases respectively, with 2 bases between them. This CDR3 region has 12 residues. Germline assignment: CDR1 LGHNA and CDR2 YSLEER. The CDR3 DNA sequence: TGCGCCAGCAGCCCAAACACCGGGGAGCTGTTTTTT. Its protein is CASSPNTGELFF.

CDR3 sequence (DNA): TGCGCCAGCAGCTTGGCCGGGATTAAGGAGACCCAGTACTTC. Protein sequence: CASSLAGIKETQYF. The chain is built from TRBV5-1 and TRBJ2-5; D might be TRBD2 (5 bases). Germline loops: CDR1 SGHRS, CDR2 YFSETQ. Trimming took off 0 bases at V and 5 bases at J, with 11 bases between the two ends. The CDR3 runs to 14 residues.

A few counts support this clone. This chain connects TRBV5-3 to TRBJ1-6; 8 bases agree with TRBD1. TRBV5-3 is filed as an ORF, its function uncertain. The V and J ends lost 9 bases and 0 bases, in that order; junction bases with no gene match: 8. The CDR3 sequence is 16 residues long. CDR3 DNA sequence: TGTGCCATCAACCGGACAGGGAGCTCCTATAATTCACCCCTCCACTTT. Protein product: CAINRTGSSYNSPLHF.

The V gene is TRBV6-6, the J gene TRBJ2-3, with 7 bases aligning to TRBD2. This CDR3 has 14 amino acids. CDR1 is MNHNY and CDR2 is SVGAGI in the germline V gene (reference sequence). Trimming cost V 8 bases and J 2 bases; bases outside gene matches: 7. CDR3 nucleotide sequence: TGTGCCAGCTCGGCGGGAGAACACACAGATACGCAGTATTTT. Its translation: CASSAGEHTDTQYF.

A single count supports this clone. J is TRBJ2-3 and V is TRBV9; D is perhaps TRBD2 (6 bases). The CDR3 runs to 17 residues. Germline CDR1 and CDR2: SGDLS and YYNGEE. Between the trimmed V and J ends, which lost 0 bases and 0 bases, there was a span of 14 bases. Here the CDR3 DNA reads TGTGCCAGCAGCGTAGTGGGAGCGGGCCCTAGCACAGATACGCAGTATTTT. Amino acids: CASSVVGAGPSTDTQYF.

The chain links TRBV7-8 to TRBJ2-7, with D perhaps TRBD2 (6 bases). The CDR3 runs to 14 residues. The germline gives CDR1 SGHVS, CDR2 FQNEAQ. The V and J ends lost 3 bases and 4 bases respectively, with 13 bases between them. The CDR3 sequence is CASSLVGEDYEQYF. The CDR3 nucleotides are TGTGCCAGCAGCTTGGTGGGGGAGGATTACGAGCAGTACTTC.

This chain joins TRBV3-1 (or the pseudogene TRBV3-2) and TRBJ1-4, with a weak D call TRBD1 (5 bases). V lost 1 base to trimming and J lost 7 bases, with 19 bases between them. The length of the CDR3 is 17 residues. Per germline, CDR1 LGHDT and CDR2 YNNKEL (reference sequence). CDR3: CASSQVGGKGGSEKLFF. The CDR3 region has the DNA TGTGCCAGCAGCCAAGTTGGGGGAAAGGGAGGGAGTGAAAAACTGTTTTTT.

The chain is built from TRBV11-2 and TRBJ2-2; 7 bases fit TRBD1. V trimming: 8 bases; J trimming: 5 bases; junction bases outside the gene matches: 5. Per the germline V gene, CDR1 is SGHAT and CDR2 is FQNNGV. The CDR3 totals 13 residues. This CDR3 is CASDRDRTGELFF. CDR3 sequence (DNA): TGTGCCAGCGACAGGGATCGAACCGGGGAGCTGTTTTTT. The full variable domain, with the rest looked up from reference TRBV11-2 and TRBJ2-2, is EAGVAQSPRYKIIEKRQSVAFWCNPISGHATLYWYQQILGQGPKLLIQFQNNGVVDDSQLPKDRFSAERLKGVDSTLKIQPAKLEDSAVYLCASDRDRTGELFFGEGSRLTVL.

This chain joins TRBV2 and TRBJ2-7; TRBD1 matches 10 bases. V trimming: 8 bases; J trimming: 6 bases; junction bases outside the gene matches: 10. In germline, CDR1 is SNHLY, CDR2 FYNNEI. This CDR3 region has 14 residues. The CDR3: CASSSGTGAGEQYF. The CDR3 region has the DNA TGTGCCAGCTCGTCCGGGACAGGGGCTGGCGAGCAGTACTTC.

The J gene is TRBJ2-3, the V gene TRBV28, with 7 bases identical to TRBD2. The germline V gene has CDR1 MDHEN and CDR2 SYDVKM. This CDR3 spans 15 amino acids. Trimming removed 6 bases from V and 0 bases from J; junction bases left unmatched: 6. In DNA form, the CDR3 reads TGTGCCAGCAGCCAAGCGGGACCCAGCACAGATACGCAGTATTTT. It translates to CASSQAGPSTDTQYF.

The V gene is TRBV5-1, the J gene TRBJ1-2; 7 bases fit TRBD1. CDR1 is SGHRS, CDR2 YFSETQ, per germline. This CDR3 is 14 amino acids long. J gave up 2 bases and V 4 bases, and 5 bases lay outside the gene matches. For the CDR3, the DNA is TGCGCCAGCAGCATCGAGGGACAGAACTATGGCTACACCTTC. This translates into CASSIEGQNYGYTF.

The V call is TRBV7-6, the J call TRBJ1-2, with 7 positions matching TRBD1. The CDR3 totals 15 residues. CDR1 and CDR2 (germline): SGHVS, FNYEAQ. V lost 4 bases, J lost 4 bases, and 9 bases stayed unmatched. CDR3 sequence reads: CASSSRAGQPYGYTF. The DNA for the CDR3 is TGTGCCAGCAGCTCCCGGGCGGGACAGCCCTATGGCTACACCTTC.

This clone appeared a single time. This chain links TRBV6-5 with TRBJ1-1; D gene uncertain. Trimming pared 4 bases from V and 6 bases from J, leaving 12 bases between. From germline, CDR1 is MNHEY and CDR2 SVGAGI. The CDR3 runs 13 residues. CDR3 loop: CASSLTAGAEAFF. The CDR3 DNA reads as TGTGCCAGCAGTTTAACCGCGGGCGCTGAAGCTTTCTTT.

The CDR3 reads CASSPETGVAGELFF. Here the CDR3 DNA reads TGTGCCAGCAGCCCCGAGACAGGGGTGGCCGGGGAGCTGTTTTTT. The chain is built from TRBV6-5 and TRBJ2-2; 8 nucleotides align to TRBD1. Trimming cost V 6 bases and J 6 bases; bases outside gene matches: 9. This CDR3 has 15 amino acids. The germline CDR1 and CDR2 sequences are MNHEY and SVGAGI.

The chain couples TRBV12-5 to TRBJ1-1; tentatively, D is TRBD1 (6 bases). Germline CDR1 and CDR2: LGHNT and FRNRAP. CDR3 length: 19 residues. V lost 2 bases to trimming and J lost 2 bases, with 24 bases between them. CDR3 sequence (DNA): TGTGCTAGTGGTTTGCAGGGGAGGGGGTTAACCGGCCTTAACACTGAAGCTTTCTTT. Its protein is CASGLQGRGLTGLNTEAFF.

This rearrangement joins TRBV3-1 (or the pseudogene TRBV3-2) to TRBJ2-2; D possibly corresponds to TRBD1 (6 bases). V was cut by 2 bases and J by 7 bases, with 17 bases left in between. CDR1 and CDR2 from the germline V gene are LGHDT and YNNKEL (reference sequence). This CDR3 is 16 amino acids long. The CDR3 here is CASSQRGGKSGGELFF. CDR3 in DNA: TGTGCCAGCAGCCAAAGAGGGGGAAAGAGCGGCGGGGAGCTGTTTTTT.

The gene calls are TRBV4-2 and TRBJ2-7; no reliable D call. The CDR3 contains 12 residues. The V end was cut by 0 bases, the J end by 5 bases, with 5 bases between. CDR1 is LGHNA, CDR2 YNFKEQ, per germline. Here the CDR3 reads CASSQDFNEQYF. In DNA form, the CDR3 reads TGTGCCAGCAGCCAAGATTTCAACGAGCAGTACTTC.

The gene calls are TRBV29-1 and TRBJ2-7, with D perhaps matching TRBD1 (5 bases). Looked up from germline, CDR1 is SQVTM and CDR2 is ANQGSEA. The CDR3 covers 12 residues. V dropped 4 bases and J dropped 3 bases, with 10 bases sitting between them. The CDR3 DNA sequence: TGCAGCGTTGGACAGACGTTCTACGAGCAGTACTTC. Protein product: CSVGQTFYEQYF.

The chain recombines TRBV5-1 with TRBJ1-5; D unclear. This CDR3 is 13 amino acids long. The V and J ends lost 1 base and 6 bases respectively, with 8 bases between them. Germline V gives CDR1 SGHRS, CDR2 YFSETQ. The DNA of the CDR3 is TGCGCCAGCAGCTTGACGCGGGGTCAGCCCCAGCATTTT. It encodes CASSLTRGQPQHF. The full variable domain, rest sourced from reference TRBV5-1 and TRBJ1-5, is KAGVTQTPRYLIKTRGQQVTLSCSPISGHRSVSWYQQTPGQGLQFLFEYFSETQRNKGNFPGRFSGRQFSNSRSEMNVSTLELGDSALYLCASSLTRGQPQHFGDGTRLSIL.

V is TRBV5-5 and J is TRBJ1-5; D gene ambiguous. The CDR3 contains 14 residues. Per the germline V gene, CDR1 is SGHKS and CDR2 is YYEKEE (reference sequence). V gave up 1 base and J gave up 0 bases, with 5 bases separating them. CDR3 sequence: CASSLSYSNQPQHF. The CDR3 DNA sequence: TGTGCCAGCAGCTTGTCCTATAGCAATCAGCCCCAGCATTTT.

About this clone itself: Other DNA sequences of this sample code for an identical CDR3. The V gene is TRBV11-3, the J gene TRBJ2-1; weak D call: TRBD1 (6 bases). Looked up from germline, CDR1 is SGHNT and CDR2 is YENEEA. V lost 1 base and J lost 1, with 8 bases in between. The CDR3 loop spans 15 amino acids. The CDR3 protein is CASSLGGGSYNEQFF. The CDR3 DNA reads as TGTGCCAGCAGCTTAGGAGGGGGTTCCTACAATGAGCAGTTCTTC. Using reference TRBV11-3 and TRBJ2-1 for the parts outside the CDR3, the full variable domain is EAGVVQSPRYKIIEKKQPVAFWCNPISGHNTLYWYLQNLGQGPELLIRYENEEAVDDSQLPKDRFSAERLKGVDSTLKIQPAELGDSAVYLCASSLGGGSYNEQFFGPGTRLTVL.

This chain joins TRBV20-1 and TRBJ1-5; D is unresolved. V lost 3 bases to trimming and J lost 3 bases, with 9 bases between them. The V gene's germline CDR1 is DFQATT and CDR2 SNEGSKA (reference sequence). The CDR3 runs to 13 residues. In DNA, the CDR3 is TGCAGTGCTAGTCAGGTGGTCAATCAGCCCCAGCATTTT. This codes for CSASQVVNQPQHF.

This chain joins TRBV7-2 and TRBJ2-1, with D perhaps TRBD1 (5 bases). The V and J ends lost 1 base and 14 bases respectively, with 12 bases between them. The CDR3 totals 12 residues. Germline V gene sequence: CDR1 SGHTA, CDR2 FQGNSA. The CDR3 nucleotides are TGTGCCAGCAGCTTAGGCTTGGGGCATGAGTTCTTC. This encodes CASSLGLGHEFF.

The sample holds a few counts of this clone. The genes are TRBV9 and TRBJ1-1, with a tentative D call TRBD1 (6 bases). The germline V gene has CDR1 SGDLS and CDR2 YYNGEE. The germline V and J ends were trimmed by 4 bases and 6 bases, with 16 bases remaining between them. The CDR3 contains 14 residues. CDR3 bases: TGTGCCAGCAGCCCCCCGGGGGGCCGGCCTGAAGCTTTCTTT. Translation: CASSPPGGRPEAFF.

The chain has TRBV9 and TRBJ1-3; 9 bases fit TRBD1. Germline CDR1 and CDR2: SGDLS and YYNGEE. V was pared by 0 bases and J by 8 bases, with 3 bases of the junction left unmatched. The CDR3 consists of 14 residues. CDR3: CASSVGGQGDTIYF. The CDR3 region has the DNA TGTGCCAGCAGCGTAGGGGGACAGGGAGACACCATATATTTT. The full variable domain, with the rest looked up from reference TRBV9 and TRBJ1-3, is DSGVTQTPKHLITATGQRVTLRCSPRSGDLSVYWYQQSLDQGLQFLIQYYNGEERAKGNILERFSAQQFPDLHSELNLSSLELGDSALYFCASSVGGQGDTIYFGEGSWLTVV.

This clone was seen a single time. J is TRBJ1-5 and V is TRBV19, with TRBD1 as a possible D gene (6 bases). Trimming took off 0 bases at V and 7 bases at J, with 16 bases between the two ends. CDR1 is LNHDA, CDR2 SQIVND, per germline (reference sequence). CDR3 size: 16 residues. Here the CDR3 DNA reads TGTGCCAGTAGTATAGATGGGGCGGGGGCGAACCAGCCCCAGCATTTT. Encoded protein: CASSIDGAGANQPQHF.